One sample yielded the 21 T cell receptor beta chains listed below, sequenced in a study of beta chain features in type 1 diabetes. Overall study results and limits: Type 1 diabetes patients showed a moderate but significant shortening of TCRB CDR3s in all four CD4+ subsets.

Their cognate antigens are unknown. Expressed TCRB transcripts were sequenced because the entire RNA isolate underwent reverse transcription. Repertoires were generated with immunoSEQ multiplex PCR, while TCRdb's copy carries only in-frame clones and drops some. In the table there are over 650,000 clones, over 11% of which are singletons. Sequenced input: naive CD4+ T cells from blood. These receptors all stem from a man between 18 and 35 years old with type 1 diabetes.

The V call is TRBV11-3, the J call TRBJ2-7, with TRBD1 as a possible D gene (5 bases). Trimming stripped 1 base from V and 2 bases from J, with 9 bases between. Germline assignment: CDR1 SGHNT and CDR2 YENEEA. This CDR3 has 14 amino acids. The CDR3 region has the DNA TGTGCCAGCAGCTTAGTGGACACCGCCTACGAGCAGTACTTC. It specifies CASSLVDTAYEQYF.

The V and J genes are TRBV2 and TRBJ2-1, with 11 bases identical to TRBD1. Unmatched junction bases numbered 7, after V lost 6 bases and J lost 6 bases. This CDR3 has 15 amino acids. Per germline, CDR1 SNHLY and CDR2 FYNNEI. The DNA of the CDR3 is TGTGCCAGCAGCTCCGGACAGGGGGCGAGCAATGAGCAGTTCTTC. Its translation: CASSSGQGASNEQFF.

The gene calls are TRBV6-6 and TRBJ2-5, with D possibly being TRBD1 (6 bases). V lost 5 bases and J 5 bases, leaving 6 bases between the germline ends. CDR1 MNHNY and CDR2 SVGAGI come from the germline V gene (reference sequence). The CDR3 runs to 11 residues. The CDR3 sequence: CASSTGETQYF. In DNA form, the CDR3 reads TGTGCCAGCAGTACAGGGGAGACCCAGTACTTC.

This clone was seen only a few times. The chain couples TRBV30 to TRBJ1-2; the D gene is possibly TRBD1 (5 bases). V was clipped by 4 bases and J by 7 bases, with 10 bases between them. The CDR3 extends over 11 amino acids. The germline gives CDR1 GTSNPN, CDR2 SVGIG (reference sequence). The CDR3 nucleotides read TGTGCCTGGACCGGGACCGCTGGCTACACCTTC. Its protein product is CAWTGTAGYTF.

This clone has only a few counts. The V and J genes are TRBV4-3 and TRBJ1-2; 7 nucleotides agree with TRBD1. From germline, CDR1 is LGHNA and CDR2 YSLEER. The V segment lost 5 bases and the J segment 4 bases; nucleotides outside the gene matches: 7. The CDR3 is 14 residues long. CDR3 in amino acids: CASSSRGNAYGYTF. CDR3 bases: TGCGCCAGCAGCTCCAGGGGGAACGCCTATGGCTACACCTTC.

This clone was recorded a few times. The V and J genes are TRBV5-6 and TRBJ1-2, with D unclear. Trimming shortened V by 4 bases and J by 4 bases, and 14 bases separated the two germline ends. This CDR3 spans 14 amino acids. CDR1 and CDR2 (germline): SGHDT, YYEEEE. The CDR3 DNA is TGTGCCAGCAGCCCGGTGGCAGGAACCTATGGCTACACCTTC. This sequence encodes CASSPVAGTYGYTF.

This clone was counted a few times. CDR3 protein: CASLGGLSTDTQYF. The CDR3 DNA follows: TGTGCCAGCTTGGGGGGGCTTAGCACAGATACGCAGTATTTT. The chain carries TRBV25-1 and TRBJ2-3, with D tentatively TRBD2 (7 bases). V gave up 8 bases and J gave up 0 bases, with 12 bases separating them. The CDR3 runs 14 residues. From germline, CDR1 is MGHDK and CDR2 SYGVNS.

CDR3 coding DNA: TGTGCCAGCAGCTTAGCGTTTGCGGGTCAAGAGACCCAGTACTTC. Encoded protein: CASSLAFAGQETQYF. The chain joins TRBV7-2 to TRBJ2-5; tentatively, D is TRBD2 (5 bases). The germline V gene has CDR1 SGHTA and CDR2 FQGNSA. Trimming took 0 bases from V and 2 from J, leaving 10 bases between them. This CDR3 region has 15 residues. Using reference TRBV7-2 and TRBJ2-5 for the parts outside the CDR3, the full variable domain is GAGVSQSPSNKVTEKGKDVELRCDPISGHTALYWYRQSLGQGLEFLIYFQGNSAPDKSGLPSDRFSAERTGGSVSTLTIQRTQQEDSAVYLCASSLAFAGQETQYFGPGTRLLVL.

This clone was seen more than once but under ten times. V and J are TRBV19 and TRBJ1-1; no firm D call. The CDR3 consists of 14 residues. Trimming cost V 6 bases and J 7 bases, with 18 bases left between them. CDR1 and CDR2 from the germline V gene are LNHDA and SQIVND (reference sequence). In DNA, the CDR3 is TGTGCCAGTAGGAACCCGATTGGGGAGATTGAAGCTTTCTTT. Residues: CASRNPIGEIEAFF. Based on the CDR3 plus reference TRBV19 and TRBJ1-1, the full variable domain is DGGITQSPKYLFRKEGQNVTLSCEQNLNHDAMYWYRQDPGQGLRLIYYSQIVNDFQKGDIAEGYSVSREKKESFPLTVTSAQKNPTAFYLCASRNPIGEIEAFFGQGTRLTVV.

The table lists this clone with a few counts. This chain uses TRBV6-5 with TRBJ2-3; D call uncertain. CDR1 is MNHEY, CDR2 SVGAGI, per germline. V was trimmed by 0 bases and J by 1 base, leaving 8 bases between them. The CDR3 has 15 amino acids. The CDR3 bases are TGTGCCAGCAGTTACTCCTCAGTGGGCACAGATACGCAGTATTTT. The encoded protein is CASSYSSVGTDTQYF.

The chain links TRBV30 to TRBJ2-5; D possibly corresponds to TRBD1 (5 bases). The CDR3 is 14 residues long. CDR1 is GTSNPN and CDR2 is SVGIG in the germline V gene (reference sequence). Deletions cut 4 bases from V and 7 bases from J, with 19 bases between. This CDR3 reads CAWTSFRALGTQYF. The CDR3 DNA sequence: TGTGCCTGGACCTCCTTCAGGGCACTGGGGACCCAGTACTTC.

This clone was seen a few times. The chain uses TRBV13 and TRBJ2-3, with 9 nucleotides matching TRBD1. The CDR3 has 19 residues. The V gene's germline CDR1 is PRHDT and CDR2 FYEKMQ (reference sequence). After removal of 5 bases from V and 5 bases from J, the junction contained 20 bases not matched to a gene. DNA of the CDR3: TGTGCCAGCAGCCAACTATTATTCGGGACAGGGCAATTCAGAGATACGCAGTATTTT. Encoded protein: CASSQLLFGTGQFRDTQYF. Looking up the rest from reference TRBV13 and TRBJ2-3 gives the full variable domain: AAGVIQSPRHLIKEKRETATLKCYPIPRHDTVYWYQQGPGQDPQFLISFYEKMQSDKGSIPDRFSAQQFSDYHSELNMSSLELGDSALYFCASSQLLFGTGQFRDTQYFGPGTRLTVL.

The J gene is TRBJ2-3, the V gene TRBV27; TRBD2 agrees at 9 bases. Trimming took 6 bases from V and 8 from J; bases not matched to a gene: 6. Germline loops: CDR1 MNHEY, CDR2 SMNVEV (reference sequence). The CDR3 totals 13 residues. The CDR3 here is CASRAAGGGTQYF. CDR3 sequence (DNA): TGTGCCAGCAGGGCAGCGGGGGGCGGTACGCAGTATTTT.

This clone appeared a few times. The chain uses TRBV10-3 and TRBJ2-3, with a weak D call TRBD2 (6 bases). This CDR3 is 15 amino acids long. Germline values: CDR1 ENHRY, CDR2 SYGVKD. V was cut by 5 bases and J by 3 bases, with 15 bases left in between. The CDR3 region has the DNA TGTGCCATCAGTAGATCGGGACTTGGGACAGATACGCAGTATTTT. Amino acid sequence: CAISRSGLGTDTQYF.

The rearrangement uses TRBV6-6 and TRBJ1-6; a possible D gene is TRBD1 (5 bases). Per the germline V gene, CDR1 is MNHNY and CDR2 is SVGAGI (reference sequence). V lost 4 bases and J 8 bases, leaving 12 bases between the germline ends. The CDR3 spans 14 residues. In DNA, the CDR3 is TGTGCCAGCAGTTCCAGGGTCAGGGATTCACCCCTCCACTTT. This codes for CASSSRVRDSPLHF.

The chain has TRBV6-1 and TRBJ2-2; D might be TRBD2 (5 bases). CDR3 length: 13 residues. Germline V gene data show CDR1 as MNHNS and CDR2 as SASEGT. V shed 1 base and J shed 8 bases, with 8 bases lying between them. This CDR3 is CASSEDEGGELFF. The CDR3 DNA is TGTGCCAGCAGTGAAGATGAGGGTGGGGAGCTGTTTTTT.

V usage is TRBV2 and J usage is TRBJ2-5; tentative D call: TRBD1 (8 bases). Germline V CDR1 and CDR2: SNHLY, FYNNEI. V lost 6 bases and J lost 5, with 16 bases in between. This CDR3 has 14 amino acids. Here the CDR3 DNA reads TGTGCCAGCAGCGATGACAGGGGAGGGGAGACCCAGTACTTC. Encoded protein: CASSDDRGGETQYF.

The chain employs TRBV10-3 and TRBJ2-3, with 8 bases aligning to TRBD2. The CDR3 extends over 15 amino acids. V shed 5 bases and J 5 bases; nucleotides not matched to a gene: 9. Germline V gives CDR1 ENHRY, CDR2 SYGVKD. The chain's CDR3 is CAISKPGGNGDTQYF. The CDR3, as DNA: TGTGCCATCAGTAAGCCGGGAGGGAACGGAGATACGCAGTATTTT.

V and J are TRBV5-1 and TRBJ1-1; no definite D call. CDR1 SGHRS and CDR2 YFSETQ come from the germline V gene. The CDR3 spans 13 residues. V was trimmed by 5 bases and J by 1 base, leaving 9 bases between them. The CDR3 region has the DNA TGCGCCAGCAGTCGTAGGGCGAACACTGAAGCTTTCTTT. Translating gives CASSRRANTEAFF. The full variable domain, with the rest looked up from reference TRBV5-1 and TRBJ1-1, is KAGVTQTPRYLIKTRGQQVTLSCSPISGHRSVSWYQQTPGQGLQFLFEYFSETQRNKGNFPGRFSGRQFSNSRSEMNVSTLELGDSALYLCASSRRANTEAFFGQGTRLTVV.

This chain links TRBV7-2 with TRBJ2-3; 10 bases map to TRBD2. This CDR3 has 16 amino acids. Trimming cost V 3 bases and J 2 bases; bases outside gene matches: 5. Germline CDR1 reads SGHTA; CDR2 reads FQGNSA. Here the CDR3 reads CASSLRTSGYTDTQYF. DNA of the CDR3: TGTGCCAGCAGCTTGAGGACTAGCGGATACACAGATACGCAGTATTTT.

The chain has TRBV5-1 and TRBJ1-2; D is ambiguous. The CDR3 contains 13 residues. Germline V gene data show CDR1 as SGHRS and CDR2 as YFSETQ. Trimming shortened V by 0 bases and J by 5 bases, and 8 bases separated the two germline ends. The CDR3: CASSLVVTYGYTF. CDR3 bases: TGCGCCAGCAGCTTGGTCGTCACTTATGGCTACACCTTC.